Presented here are 18 T cell receptor beta chains from one specimen sequenced in a study of blood T cell repertoires in COVID-19. The assay was immunoSEQ multiplex PCR, and TCRdb's table has in-frame clones only and misses some. This sample has some 140,000 clones, with 65% to 80% found just once. The sample taken for sequencing was peripheral blood. Receptors originate from a man in his sixties with acute or convalescent COVID-19.

The rearrangement uses TRBV9 and TRBJ2-5, with TRBD1 matching over 9 bases. The germline CDR1 and CDR2 sequences are SGDLS and YYNGEE. With 0 bases clipped from V and 4 bases from J, the junction kept 4 bases outside the gene matches. There are 15 residues in the CDR3. In nucleotides, the CDR3 is TGTGCCAGCAGCGTAGATACAGGGGGCAGAGAGACCCAGTACTTC. This encodes CASSVDTGGRETQYF.

This chain joins TRBV27 and TRBJ2-5; 8 nucleotides align to TRBD2. V trimming: 6 bases; J trimming: 4 bases; junction bases outside the gene matches: 10. CDR1 and CDR2 (germline): MNHEY, SMNVEV (reference sequence). The CDR3 consists of 15 residues. The CDR3 sequence is CASSRGAGALETQYF. Written as DNA, the CDR3 is TGTGCCAGCAGCCGGGGAGCGGGAGCATTAGAGACCCAGTACTTC.

With respect to this clone: The junction departs from germline at one end; a sequencing error may be responsible. V usage is TRBV19 and J usage is TRBJ1-5; 8 bases are a match to TRBD1. Germline CDR1 and CDR2: LNHDA and SQIVND (reference sequence). CDR3 length: 15 amino acids. In DNA form, the CDR3 reads TGTGCCAGTAGTCTAGACAGGGGACGGAATCAGCCCCAGCATTTT. Protein product: CASSLDRGRNQPQHF.

The chain uses TRBV18 and TRBJ2-3, with D unresolved. V dropped 6 bases and J dropped 5 bases, with 3 bases sitting between them. CDR1 and CDR2 (germline): KGHSH, LQKENI. This CDR3 is built from 10 residues. The CDR3 DNA sequence: TGTGCCAGCTCCAGAGATACGCAGTATTTT. Translated: CASSRDTQYF.

The V gene is TRBV7-3, the J gene TRBJ2-1, with 10 bases identical to TRBD2. The CDR3 totals 13 residues. The V gene's germline CDR1 is SGHTA and CDR2 FQGTGA. The V and J ends lost 3 bases and 7 bases, in that order; junction bases with no gene match: 0. CDR3 loop: CASSLGLANEQFF. Here the CDR3 DNA reads TGTGCCAGCAGCTTGGGACTAGCGAATGAGCAGTTCTTC.

The V gene is TRBV5-6, the J gene TRBJ1-2; D gene ambiguous. Germline V gene lookup returns CDR1 SGHDT and CDR2 YYEEEE. V lost 2 bases to trimming and J lost 8 bases, with 10 bases between them. CDR3 length: 12 amino acids. Here the CDR3 DNA reads TGTGCCAGCAGCTTAGAGAGCTTGGGCTACACCTTC. As protein: CASSLESLGYTF.

This clone showed up just once. This chain joins TRBV3-1 (or the pseudogene TRBV3-2) and TRBJ1-2, with D possibly matching TRBD1 (6 bases). V lost 4 bases to trimming and J lost 6 bases, with 15 bases between them. The CDR3 covers 14 residues. Germline V gene lookup returns CDR1 LGHDT and CDR2 YNNKEL (reference sequence). CDR3 nucleotides: TGTGCCAGCAGCCTAAGGGGGGGAGCGGATGGCTACACCTTC. Its protein is CASSLRGGADGYTF.

The rearrangement joins TRBV27 to TRBJ2-1, with 9 bases that match TRBD2. The V segment lost 4 bases and the J segment 7 bases; nucleotides outside the gene matches: 5. The CDR3 spans 14 residues. Per germline, CDR1 MNHEY and CDR2 SMNVEV (reference sequence). CDR3 nucleotide sequence: TGTGCCAGCAGTTCCTCCCTAGCGGGAAATGAGCAGTTCTTC. It is translated as CASSSSLAGNEQFF.

The chain links TRBV18 to TRBJ2-5; 8 bases match TRBD2. From germline, CDR1 is KGHSH and CDR2 LQKENI. This CDR3 is built from 15 residues. With 5 bases clipped from V and 2 bases from J, the junction kept 7 bases outside the gene matches. In DNA, the CDR3 is TGTGCCAGCTCAGTTAGCGGGGTCCCTCAAGAGACCCAGTACTTC. This gives the protein CASSVSGVPQETQYF.

The rearrangement links TRBV7-2 to TRBJ2-1; tentatively, D is TRBD2 (6 bases). The V gene lost 1 base and the J gene lost 9 bases, with 13 bases spanning the gap. In germline, CDR1 is SGHTA, CDR2 FQGNSA. CDR3 size: 14 residues. CDR3 bases: TGTGCCAGCAGCTTAGGAGCCCAAGCGGGTGAGCAGTTCTTC. It is translated as CASSLGAQAGEQFF.

The chain combines TRBV5-6 with TRBJ1-6; no firm D call. The germline CDR1 and CDR2 sequences are SGHDT and YYEEEE. The CDR3 is 12 amino acids. The V end was cut by 5 bases, the J end by 8 bases, with 8 bases between. CDR3 amino acids: CASSRRDSPLHF. Written as DNA, the CDR3 is TGTGCCAGCAGTCGTCGGGATTCACCCCTCCACTTT.

The chain combines TRBV5-1 with TRBJ2-5, with D uncertain. V was pared by 3 bases and J by 4 bases, with 4 bases between. CDR1 is SGHRS, CDR2 YFSETQ, per germline. The CDR3 runs 11 residues. For the CDR3, the DNA is TGCGCCAGCAGCTCCTTAGAGACCCAGTACTTC. Translation: CASSSLETQYF.

The J gene is TRBJ1-1, the V gene TRBV10-3; D not certain. The length of the CDR3 is 13 residues. Germline V gene data show CDR1 as ENHRY and CDR2 as SYGVKD. V was cut by 10 bases and J by 1 base, with 13 bases left in between. Here the CDR3 DNA reads TGTGCCACAGAGGGCACATCGAACACTGAAGCTTTCTTT. This translates into CATEGTSNTEAFF.

The rearrangement joins TRBV5-4 to TRBJ2-7; 10 nucleotides line up with TRBD2. The CDR3 spans 15 residues. J lost 3 bases, V lost 4 bases, and 7 bases had no gene match. Per the germline V gene, CDR1 is SGHNT and CDR2 is YYREEE (reference sequence). In DNA, the CDR3 is TGTGCCAGCAGCATCTCTAGCGGGAGTCTCTACGAGCAGTACTTC. Translation: CASSISSGSLYEQYF.

This sequence joins TRBV7-9 and TRBJ1-5, with 8 bases that match TRBD1. The CDR3 loop spans 17 amino acids. V shed 0 bases and J 4 bases; nucleotides not matched to a gene: 8. Germline V CDR1 and CDR2: SEHNR, FQNEAQ (reference sequence). The CDR3 loop is CASSLAFGQGANQPQHF. The CDR3 DNA reads as TGTGCCAGCAGCTTAGCGTTTGGACAGGGTGCGAATCAGCCCCAGCATTTT.

V and J are TRBV30 and TRBJ1-1; TRBD1 agrees at 8 bases. CDR3 size: 17 residues. Germline-derived CDR1 and CDR2 are GTSNPN and SVGIG (reference sequence). V gave up 2 bases and J gave up 4 bases; unmatched junction bases: 15. The CDR3 coding sequence is TGTGCCTGGAGTAAAGGAGCAACGGGACAGGCTGCCACTGAAGCTTTCTTT. It codes for CAWSKGATGQAATEAFF.

This clone appeared a few times. V is TRBV18 and J is TRBJ2-5; D is perhaps TRBD1 (5 bases). The CDR3 is 14 amino acids. The germline V gene has CDR1 KGHSH and CDR2 LQKENI. V dropped 3 bases and J dropped 5 bases, with 13 bases sitting between them. The CDR3 region is CASSPPQNRETQYF. The CDR3 coding sequence is TGTGCCAGCTCACCGCCCCAGAACAGGGAGACCCAGTACTTC.

For this clone: At one boundary the junction diverges from the germline segment, which might be a read error. V usage is TRBV10-2 and J usage is TRBJ2-5; a weak D match, TRBD2 (5 bases). The CDR3 is made up of 13 amino acids. CDR1 and CDR2 (germline): WSHSY, SAAADI. In nucleotides, the CDR3 is TGCGCCAGCAGACTTAGCGAGCAAGGGACCCAGTACTTC. Translating gives CASRLSEQGTQYF.